The clone carrying this TCR beta chain was counted ten times or more. As yet, its antigen is unknown. V lost 9 bases to trimming and J lost 0 bases, with 22 bases between them. The length of the CDR3 is 17 residues. Germline V gene data show CDR1 as KGHDR and CDR2 as SFDVKD. These data belong to a study of early T cells in non-severe SARS-CoV-2 infection. Study-level background: Unsorted whole blood bulk RNA was sequenced, with unpaired chains.

Points from the study as a whole: Database matching using VDJdb favored anti-spike CD8 responses, with private and CD4 specificities left missing.

Unique molecular identifier tags were affixed to discrete cDNA molecules. TCRdb used MiXCR to reprocess the 5' RACE reads, holding one entry per CDR3 protein. The sample contains just under 85,000 distinct CDR3 sequences, under 11% of which appear only once. This sequence joins TRBV24-1 and TRBJ1-1; D remains unclear. The source is an adult who was a healthcare worker with PCR-confirmed SARS-CoV-2 infection or an uninfected control (not recorded which). This sample comprised whole blood, obtained at baseline. Here the CDR3 DNA reads TGTGCCACCCCCCCCAGCACAACGAGGAGGATGAACACTGAAGCTTTCTTT. Amino acid sequence: CATPPSTTRRMNTEAFF.